These T cell receptor beta chains were read from a single sample in a study of T cells in Graves' hyperthyroidism and ophthalmopathy. From the multiplex PCR reads, TCRdb called clonotypes with MiXCR, one entry per CDR3 protein. Seen here are 250,000 to 400,000 distinct CDR3 sequences, approximately 13% observed once, and the top ten hold about 37%. Specimen: blood. The origin of the receptors is a woman in her 40s with Graves' ophthalmopathy. Both conserved end residues are part of each CDR3. Each record gives: D gene, clone size, V gene, J gene, CDR3 protein, CDR3 DNA. The D gene is left open where the match is weak. Some rows have no size entry. The others give once, few or many, or a class for an expanded clone.

d_gene: NA
abundance: many
v_gene: TRBV2
j_gene: TRBJ2-7
CDR3aa: CASLQGPLAYEQYF
CDR3nt: TGTGCCAGCCTACAAGGACCCCTCGCCTACGAGCAGTACTTC

d_gene: TRBD1
abundance: many
v_gene: TRBV28
j_gene: TRBJ1-3
CDR3aa: CASSLLQGAAGNTIYF
CDR3nt: TGTGCCAGCAGTCTTTTGCAGGGGGCGGCTGGAAACACCATATATTTT

d_gene: TRBD2
abundance: many
v_gene: TRBV27
j_gene: TRBJ2-1
CDR3aa: CASSFLLAGMNEQFF
CDR3nt: TGTGCCAGCAGTTTTCTACTAGCGGGGATGAATGAGCAGTTCTTC

d_gene: TRBD1
abundance: few
v_gene: TRBV7-6
j_gene: TRBJ1-2
CDR3aa: CASSERQGKGYGYTF
CDR3nt: TGTGCCAGCAGCGAAAGACAGGGAAAAGGCTATGGCTACACCTTC

d_gene: TRBD2
abundance: NA
v_gene: TRBV20-1
j_gene: TRBJ2-3
CDR3aa: CSAAGTSFGSTDTQYF
CDR3nt: TGCAGTGCGGCCGGGACTAGTTTTGGTAGCACAGATACGCAGTATTTT

d_gene: NA
abundance: many
v_gene: TRBV3-1
j_gene: TRBJ2-3
CDR3aa: CASSPSLGQRTDTQYF
CDR3nt: TGTGCCAGCAGCCCTTCATTGGGCCAGCGCACAGATACGCAGTATTTT

d_gene: NA
abundance: NA
v_gene: TRBV30
j_gene: TRBJ2-2
CDR3aa: CAWSPGTLTGELFF
CDR3nt: TGTGCCTGGAGCCCCGGGACACTGACCGGGGAGCTGTTTTTT

d_gene: NA
abundance: many
v_gene: TRBV29-1
j_gene: TRBJ1-1
CDR3aa: CSVARQHTNTEAFF
CDR3nt: TGCAGCGTTGCAAGGCAACATACCAACACTGAAGCTTTCTTT

d_gene: TRBD2
abundance: NA
v_gene: TRBV12-3/TRBV12-4
j_gene: TRBJ2-2
CDR3aa: CASSPREGHSTGELFF
CDR3nt: TGTGCCAGCAGTCCCCGGGAGGGCCACTCTACCGGGGAGCTGTTTTTT

d_gene: NA
abundance: many
v_gene: TRBV27
j_gene: TRBJ1-2
CDR3aa: CASSSTSRGLYGYTF
CDR3nt: TGTGCCAGCAGTTCCACCAGCAGGGGACTCTACGGCTACACCTTC

d_gene: NA
abundance: many
v_gene: TRBV19
j_gene: TRBJ1-2
CDR3aa: CASSPDGLTNYGYTF
CDR3nt: TGTGCCAGTAGTCCGGACGGTTTAACTAACTATGGCTACACCTTC

d_gene: TRBD1
abundance: few
v_gene: TRBV5-4
j_gene: TRBJ2-5
CDR3aa: CASSAGQGGTQYF
CDR3nt: TGTGCCAGCAGCGCCGGACAGGGTGGGACCCAGTACTTC

d_gene: NA
abundance: many
v_gene: TRBV12-3/TRBV12-4
j_gene: TRBJ2-2
CDR3aa: CASSFETGELFF
CDR3nt: TGTGCCAGCAGTTTCGAAACCGGGGAGCTGTTTTTT

d_gene: NA
abundance: many
v_gene: TRBV5-1
j_gene: TRBJ2-7
CDR3aa: CASSVKGSRGHEQYF
CDR3nt: TGCGCCAGCAGCGTAAAAGGGTCCAGGGGTCACGAGCAGTACTTC

d_gene: NA
abundance: few
v_gene: TRBV4-2
j_gene: TRBJ1-2
CDR3aa: CASSQSGSYTF
CDR3nt: TGTGCCAGCAGCCAATCCGGGAGCTACACCTTC

d_gene: TRBD2
abundance: NA
v_gene: TRBV7-2
j_gene: TRBJ2-5
CDR3aa: CASSPGTRNQETQYF
CDR3nt: TGTGCCAGCAGCCCTGGGACTAGAAACCAAGAGACCCAGTACTTC

d_gene: TRBD1
abundance: NA
v_gene: TRBV5-1
j_gene: TRBJ1-1
CDR3aa: CASSWGDRQPGIEAFF
CDR3nt: TGCGCCAGCAGCTGGGGGGACAGGCAACCCGGTATTGAAGCTTTCTTT

d_gene: NA
abundance: many
v_gene: TRBV27
j_gene: TRBJ2-1
CDR3aa: CASSWDENNEQFF
CDR3nt: TGTGCCAGCAGTTGGGACGAAAACAATGAGCAGTTCTTC

d_gene: TRBD1
abundance: many
v_gene: TRBV3-1
j_gene: TRBJ2-5
CDR3aa: CASSHHSRQGDETQYF
CDR3nt: TGTGCCAGCAGCCACCACTCGAGACAGGGTGATGAGACCCAGTACTTC

d_gene: NA
abundance: many
v_gene: TRBV6-1
j_gene: TRBJ1-5
CDR3aa: CASSDWSGNQPQHF
CDR3nt: TGTGCCAGCAGTGACTGGTCGGGCAATCAGCCCCAGCATTTT

d_gene: TRBD1
abundance: few
v_gene: TRBV2
j_gene: TRBJ2-7
CDR3aa: CAAGRDRSSYEQYF
CDR3nt: TGTGCCGCAGGTAGGGACAGGTCCTCCTACGAGCAGTACTTC

d_gene: NA
abundance: NA
v_gene: TRBV20-1
j_gene: TRBJ2-5
CDR3aa: CSASIAQETQYF
CDR3nt: TGCAGTGCTAGTATCGCTCAAGAGACCCAGTACTTC

d_gene: NA
abundance: few
v_gene: TRBV5-1
j_gene: TRBJ2-2
CDR3aa: CASSFSYNTGELFF
CDR3nt: TGCGCCAGCAGCTTTAGTTATAACACCGGGGAGCTGTTTTTT

d_gene: TRBD2
abundance: many
v_gene: TRBV7-2
j_gene: TRBJ2-7
CDR3aa: CASSLDLGTSGGNTYEQYF
CDR3nt: TGTGCCAGCAGCTTAGACCTCGGGACTAGCGGGGGAAATACCTACGAGCAGTACTTC

d_gene: NA
abundance: many
v_gene: TRBV20-1
j_gene: TRBJ2-1
CDR3aa: CSASTWNEQFF
CDR3nt: TGCAGTGCTAGTACCTGGAATGAGCAGTTCTTC

d_gene: NA
abundance: few
v_gene: TRBV19
j_gene: TRBJ1-5
CDR3aa: CASSRGSGNQPQHF
CDR3nt: TGTGCCAGTTCGAGGGGCTCGGGCAATCAGCCCCAGCATTTT

d_gene: NA
abundance: many
v_gene: TRBV27
j_gene: TRBJ1-5
CDR3aa: CASSPNQPQHF
CDR3nt: TGTGCCAGCAGTCCAAATCAGCCCCAGCATTTT

d_gene: NA
abundance: few
v_gene: TRBV29-1
j_gene: TRBJ2-2
CDR3aa: CSVNYITGELFF
CDR3nt: TGCAGCGTTAATTATATCACCGGGGAGCTGTTTTTT

d_gene: TRBD1
abundance: many
v_gene: TRBV10-2
j_gene: TRBJ2-7
CDR3aa: CASSEPHPGQGAVLPPYEQYF
CDR3nt: TGCGCCAGCAGTGAGCCCCACCCGGGACAGGGGGCAGTCCTCCCCCCCTACGAGCAGTACTTC

d_gene: NA
abundance: few
v_gene: TRBV30
j_gene: TRBJ2-5
CDR3aa: CAWVPSEKETQDF
CDR3nt: TGTGCCTGGGTACCTAGCGAGAAAGAGACCCAGGACTTC

d_gene: NA
abundance: many
v_gene: TRBV29-1
j_gene: TRBJ1-2
CDR3aa: CSVLGQTNYGYTF
CDR3nt: TGCAGCGTTCTCGGACAGACTAACTATGGCTACACCTTC

d_gene: NA
abundance: many
v_gene: TRBV3-1
j_gene: TRBJ1-5
CDR3aa: CASSQGDQPQHF
CDR3nt: TGTGCCAGCAGCCAGGGTGATCAGCCCCAGCATTTT

d_gene: NA
abundance: many
v_gene: TRBV12-3/TRBV12-4
j_gene: TRBJ1-2
CDR3aa: CASRDNRVNYGYTF
CDR3nt: TGTGCCAGCAGAGATAACAGAGTTAACTATGGCTACACCTTC

d_gene: TRBD1
abundance: many
v_gene: TRBV6-1
j_gene: TRBJ1-2
CDR3aa: CASSNRGYGYTF
CDR3nt: TGTGCCAGCAGTAACAGGGGCTATGGCTACACCTTC

d_gene: TRBD2
abundance: many
v_gene: TRBV12-3/TRBV12-4
j_gene: TRBJ2-7
CDR3aa: CASSPGTSGGKGEQYF
CDR3nt: TGTGCCAGCAGTCCTGGGACTAGCGGGGGGAAAGGCGAGCAGTACTTC

d_gene: NA
abundance: many
v_gene: TRBV11-2
j_gene: TRBJ2-5
CDR3aa: CASSLAGGGGETQYF
CDR3nt: TGTGCCAGCAGCTTAGCGGGAGGGGGCGGAGAGACCCAGTACTTC

d_gene: TRBD1
abundance: few
v_gene: TRBV3-1
j_gene: TRBJ2-3
CDR3aa: CASSQNAGGLKDTQYF
CDR3nt: TGTGCCAGCAGCCAAAATGCAGGGGGCTTGAAAGATACGCAGTATTTT

d_gene: NA
abundance: many
v_gene: TRBV3-1
j_gene: TRBJ2-1
CDR3aa: CASSQDFYEQFF
CDR3nt: TGTGCCAGCAGCCAAGATTTCTATGAGCAGTTCTTC

d_gene: NA
abundance: many
v_gene: TRBV11-3
j_gene: TRBJ2-5
CDR3aa: CASAGEQETQYF
CDR3nt: TGTGCCTCAGCAGGGGAACAAGAGACCCAGTACTTC

d_gene: NA
abundance: many
v_gene: TRBV28
j_gene: TRBJ2-5
CDR3aa: CASKDSLNQETQYF
CDR3nt: TGTGCCAGCAAGGACTCGCTGAACCAAGAGACCCAGTACTTC

d_gene: NA
abundance: many
v_gene: TRBV6-1
j_gene: TRBJ2-5
CDR3aa: CASRQASEETQYF
CDR3nt: TGTGCCAGCAGGCAGGCTTCGGAAGAGACCCAGTACTTC

d_gene: TRBD2
abundance: NA
v_gene: TRBV7-6
j_gene: TRBJ2-5
CDR3aa: CASSLGTSGGSETQYF
CDR3nt: TGTGCCAGCAGCTTAGGAACTAGCGGGGGGAGTGAGACCCAGTACTTC

d_gene: NA
abundance: many
v_gene: TRBV24-1
j_gene: TRBJ2-3
CDR3aa: CATSGVPPSTDTQYF
CDR3nt: TGTGCCACCAGTGGCGTCCCCCCAAGCACAGATACGCAGTATTTT

d_gene: TRBD2
abundance: many
v_gene: TRBV20-1
j_gene: TRBJ2-1
CDR3aa: CSANPPSGGWDEQFF
CDR3nt: TGCAGTGCCAACCCCCCTAGCGGGGGTTGGGATGAGCAGTTCTTC

d_gene: TRBD1
abundance: NA
v_gene: TRBV7-6
j_gene: TRBJ1-5
CDR3aa: CASSLDIGTVSNQPQHF
CDR3nt: TGTGCCAGCAGCTTAGATATCGGGACAGTGAGCAATCAGCCCCAGCATTTT

d_gene: TRBD1
abundance: many
v_gene: TRBV20-1
j_gene: TRBJ2-3
CDR3aa: CSARERQGGTDTQYF
CDR3nt: TGCAGTGCTAGGGAGAGACAGGGGGGCACAGATACGCAGTATTTT

d_gene: TRBD2
abundance: few
v_gene: TRBV19
j_gene: TRBJ2-3
CDR3aa: CASNVASGGPSTDTQYF
CDR3nt: TGTGCCAGTAATGTGGCTAGCGGGGGACCGAGTACAGATACGCAGTATTTT

d_gene: NA
abundance: few
v_gene: TRBV19
j_gene: TRBJ1-4
CDR3aa: CASSPGSANEKLFF
CDR3nt: TGTGCCAGTAGTCCAGGATCAGCTAATGAAAAACTGTTTTTT

d_gene: NA
abundance: many
v_gene: TRBV2
j_gene: TRBJ2-1
CDR3aa: CATGFWGEQFF
CDR3nt: TGTGCCACGGGATTCTGGGGTGAGCAGTTCTTC

d_gene: NA
abundance: many
v_gene: TRBV27
j_gene: TRBJ2-1
CDR3aa: CASSFLPGYNEQFF
CDR3nt: TGTGCCAGCAGTTTCCTGCCGGGGTACAATGAGCAGTTCTTC

d_gene: NA
abundance: many
v_gene: TRBV27
j_gene: TRBJ2-2
CDR3aa: CASSQRRSYTGELFF
CDR3nt: TGTGCCAGCAGTCAAAGGAGGTCTTACACCGGGGAGCTGTTTTTT